This TCR beta chain was captured in a study of follicular helper T cells after annual influenza vaccination. This clone occurred once. TCRB sequencing was done at Survey resolution level. Repertoires were generated with immunoSEQ multiplex PCR, while TCRdb's copy carries only in-frame clones and drops some. The sample contains 11,000 to 15,000 clones, 70% to 90% of which appear only once. Regarding time point: 2014-2015 season, pre-vaccination. Adults were given seasonal inactivated influenza vaccine, and blood CD4 subsets were sorted before and after vaccination. Vaccine contraindications, substance abuse, HIV/AIDS, active malignancy and active illness excluded donors. The sequenced sample was CXCR5- memory CD4+ T cells sorted from blood, obtained on the day of influenza vaccination. This clonotype was obtained from an adult who received the influenza vaccine.

The CDR3 region has the DNA TGTGCCAGCAGCTTCTCAACGGGGGTCTTCGGCACAGATACGCAGTATTTT. Translating it yields CASSFSTGVFGTDTQYF. V gene TRBV7-9 combines with J gene TRBJ2-3; possibly TRBD2 for D (6 bases). The germline V and J ends were trimmed by 3 bases and 1 base, with 17 bases remaining between them. This CDR3 region has 17 residues. The V gene's germline CDR1 is SEHNR and CDR2 FQNEAQ (reference sequence).